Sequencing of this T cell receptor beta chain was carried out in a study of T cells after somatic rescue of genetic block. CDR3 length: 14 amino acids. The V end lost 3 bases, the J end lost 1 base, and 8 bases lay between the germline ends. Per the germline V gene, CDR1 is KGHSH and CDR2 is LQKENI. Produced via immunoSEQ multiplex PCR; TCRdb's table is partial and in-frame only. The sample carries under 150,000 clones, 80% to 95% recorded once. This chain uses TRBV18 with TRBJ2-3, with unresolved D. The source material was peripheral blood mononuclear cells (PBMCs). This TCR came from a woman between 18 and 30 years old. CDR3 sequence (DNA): TGTGCCAGCTCACCCGAGCCCGGCACAGATACGCAGTATTTT. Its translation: CASSPEPGTDTQYF.